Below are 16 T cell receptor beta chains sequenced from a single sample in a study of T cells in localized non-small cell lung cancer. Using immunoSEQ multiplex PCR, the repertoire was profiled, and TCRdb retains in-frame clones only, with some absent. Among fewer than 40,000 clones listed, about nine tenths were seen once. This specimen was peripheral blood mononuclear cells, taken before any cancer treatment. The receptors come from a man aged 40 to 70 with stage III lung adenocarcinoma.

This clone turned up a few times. This chain's CDR3 is CASSLALGTGNYEQYF. The CDR3 nucleotides are TGTGCCAGCAGCTTAGCTTTGGGGACAGGTAACTACGAGCAGTACTTC. This rearrangement joins TRBV7-9 to TRBJ2-7; 8 bases agree with TRBD1. CDR3 size: 16 residues. In germline, CDR1 is SEHNR, CDR2 FQNEAQ (reference sequence). V lost 0 bases to trimming and J lost 3 bases; unmatched junction nucleotides: 7.

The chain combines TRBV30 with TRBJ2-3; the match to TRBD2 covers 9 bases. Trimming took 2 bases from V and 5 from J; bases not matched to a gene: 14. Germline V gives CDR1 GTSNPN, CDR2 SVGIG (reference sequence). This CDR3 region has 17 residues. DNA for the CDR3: TGTGCCTGGAGTAACCTCCAGCGGGGGGCCGGAAGAGATACGCAGTATTTT. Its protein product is CAWSNLQRGAGRDTQYF.

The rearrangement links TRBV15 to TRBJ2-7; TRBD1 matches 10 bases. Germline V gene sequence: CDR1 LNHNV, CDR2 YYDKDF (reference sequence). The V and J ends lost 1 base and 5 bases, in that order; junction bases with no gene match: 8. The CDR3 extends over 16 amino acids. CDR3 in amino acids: CATSRAIGTGDHEQYF. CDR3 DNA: TGTGCCACCAGCAGAGCTATTGGGACAGGGGACCACGAGCAGTACTTC.

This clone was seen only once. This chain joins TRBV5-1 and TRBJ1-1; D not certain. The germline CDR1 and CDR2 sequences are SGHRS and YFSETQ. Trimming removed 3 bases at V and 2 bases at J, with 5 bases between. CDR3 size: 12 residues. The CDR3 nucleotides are TGCGCCAGCAGCTCCGGCAACACTGAAGCTTTCTTT. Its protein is CASSSGNTEAFF. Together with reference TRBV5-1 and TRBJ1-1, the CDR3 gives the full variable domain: KAGVTQTPRYLIKTRGQQVTLSCSPISGHRSVSWYQQTPGQGLQFLFEYFSETQRNKGNFPGRFSGRQFSNSRSEMNVSTLELGDSALYLCASSSGNTEAFFGQGTRLTVV.

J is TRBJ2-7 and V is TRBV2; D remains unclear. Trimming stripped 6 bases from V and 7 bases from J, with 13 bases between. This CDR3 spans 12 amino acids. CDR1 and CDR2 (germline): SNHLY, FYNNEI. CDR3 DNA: TGTGCCAGCAGAGACGAGCGTGAGGAGCAGTACTTC. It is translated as CASRDEREEQYF.

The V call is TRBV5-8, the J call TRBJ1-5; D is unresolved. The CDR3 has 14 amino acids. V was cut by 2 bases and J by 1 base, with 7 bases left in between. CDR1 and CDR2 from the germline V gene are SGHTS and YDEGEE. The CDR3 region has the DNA TGTGCCAGCAGCTTTTTAGGGAGCAATCAGCCCCAGCATTTT. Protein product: CASSFLGSNQPQHF. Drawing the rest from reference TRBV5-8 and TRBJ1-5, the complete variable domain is EAGVTQSPTHLIKTRGQQATLRCSPISGHTSVYWYQQALGLGLQFLLWYDEGEERNRGNFPPRFSGRQFPNYSSELNVNALELEDSALYLCASSFLGSNQPQHFGDGTRLSIL.

This CDR3 reads CASSRKTGGSDTEAFF. CDR3 in DNA: TGTGCCAGCAGCCGAAAGACAGGGGGTTCCGACACTGAAGCTTTCTTT. J is TRBJ1-1 and V is TRBV16; 9 bases are shared with TRBD1. V lost 4 bases to trimming and J lost 3 bases; unmatched junction nucleotides: 9. Germline CDR1 reads KGHSY; CDR2 reads FQNENV. This CDR3 comprises 16 residues. The complete variable domain, with remaining parts taken from reference TRBV16 and TRBJ1-1, reads GEEVAQTPKHLVRGEGQKAKLYCAPIKGHSYVFWYQQVLKNEFKFLISFQNENVFDETGMPKERFSAKCLPNSPCSLEIQATKLEDSAVYFCASSRKTGGSDTEAFFGQGTRLTVV.

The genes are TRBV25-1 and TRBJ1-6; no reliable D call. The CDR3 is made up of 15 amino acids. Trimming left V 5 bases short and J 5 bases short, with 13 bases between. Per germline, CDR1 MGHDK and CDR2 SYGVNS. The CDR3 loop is CASSRLDRDNSPLHF. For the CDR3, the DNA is TGTGCCAGCAGTAGATTGGACCGAGATAATTCACCCCTCCACTTT.

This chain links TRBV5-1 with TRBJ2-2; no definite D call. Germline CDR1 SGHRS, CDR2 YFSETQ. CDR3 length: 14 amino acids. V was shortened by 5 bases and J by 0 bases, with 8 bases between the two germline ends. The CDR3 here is CASSIPANTGELFF. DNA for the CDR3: TGCGCCAGCAGTATACCTGCGAACACCGGGGAGCTGTTTTTT.

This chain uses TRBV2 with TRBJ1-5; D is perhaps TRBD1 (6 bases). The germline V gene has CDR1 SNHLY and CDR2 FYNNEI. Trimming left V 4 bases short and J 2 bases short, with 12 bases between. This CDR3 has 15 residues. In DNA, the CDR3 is TGTGCCAGCAGTGGAGCAGGGGCGGGCAATCAGCCCCAGCATTTT. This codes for CASSGAGAGNQPQHF.

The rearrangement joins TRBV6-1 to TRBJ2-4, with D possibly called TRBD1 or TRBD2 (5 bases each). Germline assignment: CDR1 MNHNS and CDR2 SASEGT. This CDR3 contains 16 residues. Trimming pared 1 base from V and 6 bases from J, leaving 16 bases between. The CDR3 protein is CASSEGGIVVTNIQYF. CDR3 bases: TGTGCCAGCAGTGAAGGGGGGATTGTAGTAACAAACATTCAGTACTTC.

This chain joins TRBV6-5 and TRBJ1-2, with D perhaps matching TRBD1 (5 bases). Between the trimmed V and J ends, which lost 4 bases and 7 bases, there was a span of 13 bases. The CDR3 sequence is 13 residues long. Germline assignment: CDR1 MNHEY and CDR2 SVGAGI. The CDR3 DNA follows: TGTGCCAGCAGTTTCCGGGACTTCGTTGGCTACACCTTC. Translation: CASSFRDFVGYTF.

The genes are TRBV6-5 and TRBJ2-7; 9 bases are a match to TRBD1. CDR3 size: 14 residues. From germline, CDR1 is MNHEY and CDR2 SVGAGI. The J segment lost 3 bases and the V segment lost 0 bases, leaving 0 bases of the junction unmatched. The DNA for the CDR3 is TGTGCCAGCAGTTACTCGACAGGGGGCTACGAGCAGTACTTC. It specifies CASSYSTGGYEQYF.

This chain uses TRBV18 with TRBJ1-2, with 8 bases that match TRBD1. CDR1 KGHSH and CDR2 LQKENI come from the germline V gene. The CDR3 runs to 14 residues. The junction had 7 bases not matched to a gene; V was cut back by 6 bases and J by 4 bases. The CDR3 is CASSPTGESYGYTF. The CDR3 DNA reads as TGTGCCAGCTCGCCGACAGGGGAAAGCTATGGCTACACCTTC.

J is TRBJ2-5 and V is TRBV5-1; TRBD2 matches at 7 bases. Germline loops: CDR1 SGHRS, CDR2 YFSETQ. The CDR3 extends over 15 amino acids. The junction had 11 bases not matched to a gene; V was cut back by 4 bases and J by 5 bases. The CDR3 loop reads CASSPQSGDFETQYF. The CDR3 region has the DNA TGCGCCAGCAGCCCCCAGAGCGGGGATTTTGAGACCCAGTACTTC.

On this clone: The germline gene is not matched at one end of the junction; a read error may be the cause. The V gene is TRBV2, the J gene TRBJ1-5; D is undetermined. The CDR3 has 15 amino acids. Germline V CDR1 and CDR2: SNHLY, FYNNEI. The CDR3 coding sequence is TGTGCCAGCAGTGAACAAGCAGGCGGGAATCAGCCCCATCATTTT. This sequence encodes CASSEQAGGNQPHHF.